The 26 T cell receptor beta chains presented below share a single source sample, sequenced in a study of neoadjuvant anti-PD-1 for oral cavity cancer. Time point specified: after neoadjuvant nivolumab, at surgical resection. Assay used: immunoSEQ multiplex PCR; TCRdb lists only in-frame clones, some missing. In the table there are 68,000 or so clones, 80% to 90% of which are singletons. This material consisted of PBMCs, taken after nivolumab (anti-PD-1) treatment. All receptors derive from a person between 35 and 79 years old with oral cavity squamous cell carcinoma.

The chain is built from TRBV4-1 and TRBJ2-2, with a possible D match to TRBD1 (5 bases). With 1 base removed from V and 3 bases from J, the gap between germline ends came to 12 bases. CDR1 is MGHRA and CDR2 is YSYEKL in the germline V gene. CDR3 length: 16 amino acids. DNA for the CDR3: TGCGCCAGCAGCCAAGCTGTAGGGGTGGACACCGGGGAGCTGTTTTTT. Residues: CASSQAVGVDTGELFF.

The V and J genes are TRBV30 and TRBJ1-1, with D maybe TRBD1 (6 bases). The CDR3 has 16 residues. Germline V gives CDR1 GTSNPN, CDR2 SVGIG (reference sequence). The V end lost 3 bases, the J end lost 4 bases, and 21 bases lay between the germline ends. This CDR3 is CAWSVARGPWGTEAFF. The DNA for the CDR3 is TGTGCCTGGAGCGTCGCCAGGGGTCCATGGGGCACTGAAGCTTTCTTT.

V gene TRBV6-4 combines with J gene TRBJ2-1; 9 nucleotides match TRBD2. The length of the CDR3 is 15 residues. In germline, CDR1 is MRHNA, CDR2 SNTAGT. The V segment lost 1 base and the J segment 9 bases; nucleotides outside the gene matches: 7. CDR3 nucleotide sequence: TGTGCCAGCAGTGACTACGCGGGAGGGCCGGGTGAGCAGTTCTTC. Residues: CASSDYAGGPGEQFF.

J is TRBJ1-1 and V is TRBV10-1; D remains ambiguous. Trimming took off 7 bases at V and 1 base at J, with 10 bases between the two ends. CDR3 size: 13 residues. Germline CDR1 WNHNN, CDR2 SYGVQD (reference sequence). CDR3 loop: CASNSAPNTEAFF. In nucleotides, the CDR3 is TGCGCCAGCAACTCGGCCCCGAACACTGAAGCTTTCTTT.

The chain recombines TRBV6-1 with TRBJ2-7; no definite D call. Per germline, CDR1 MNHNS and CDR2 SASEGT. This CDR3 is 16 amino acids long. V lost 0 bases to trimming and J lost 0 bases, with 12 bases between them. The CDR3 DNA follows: TGTGCCAGCAGTGAAGCGCATCCCGTTAGCTCCTACGAGCAGTACTTC. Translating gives CASSEAHPVSSYEQYF.

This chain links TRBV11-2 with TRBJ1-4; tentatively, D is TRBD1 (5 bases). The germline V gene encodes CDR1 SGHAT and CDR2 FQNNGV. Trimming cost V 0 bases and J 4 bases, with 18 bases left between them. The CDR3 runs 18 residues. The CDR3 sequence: CASSLDTNPPGLNEKLFF. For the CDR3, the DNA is TGTGCCAGCAGCTTAGATACAAACCCACCAGGGCTTAATGAAAAACTGTTTTTT.

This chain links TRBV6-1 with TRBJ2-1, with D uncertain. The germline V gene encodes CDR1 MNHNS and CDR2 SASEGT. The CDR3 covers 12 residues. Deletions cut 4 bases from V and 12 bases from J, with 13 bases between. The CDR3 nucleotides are TGTGCCAGCAGTGGGGGAAGCATGTGGCAGTTCTTC. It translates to CASSGGSMWQFF.

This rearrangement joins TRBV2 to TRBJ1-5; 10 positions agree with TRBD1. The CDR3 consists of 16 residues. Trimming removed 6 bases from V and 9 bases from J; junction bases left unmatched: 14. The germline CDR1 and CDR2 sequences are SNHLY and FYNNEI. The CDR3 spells CASSVDRGALLRPQHF. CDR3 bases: TGTGCCAGCAGCGTGGACAGGGGGGCCCTCCTGAGGCCCCAGCATTTT. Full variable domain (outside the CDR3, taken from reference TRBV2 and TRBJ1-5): EPEVTQTPSHQVTQMGQEVILRCVPISNHLYFYWYRQILGQKVEFLVSFYNNEISEKSEIFDDQFSVERPDGSNFTLKIRSTKLEDSAMYFCASSVDRGALLRPQHFGDGTRLSIL.

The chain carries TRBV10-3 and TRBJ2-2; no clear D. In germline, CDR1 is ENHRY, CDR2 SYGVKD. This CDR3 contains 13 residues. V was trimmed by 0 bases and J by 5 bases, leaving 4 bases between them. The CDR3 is CAISESPTGELFF. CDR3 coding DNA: TGTGCCATCAGTGAGTCTCCTACCGGGGAGCTGTTTTTT.

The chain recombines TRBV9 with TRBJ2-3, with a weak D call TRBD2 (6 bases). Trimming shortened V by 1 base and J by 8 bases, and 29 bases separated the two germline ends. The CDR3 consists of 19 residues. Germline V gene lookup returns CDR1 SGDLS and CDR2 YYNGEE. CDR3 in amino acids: CASSVTATGGTGGLGTQYF. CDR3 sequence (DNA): TGTGCCAGCAGCGTAACGGCGACCGGGGGTACAGGAGGGCTAGGTACGCAGTATTTT.

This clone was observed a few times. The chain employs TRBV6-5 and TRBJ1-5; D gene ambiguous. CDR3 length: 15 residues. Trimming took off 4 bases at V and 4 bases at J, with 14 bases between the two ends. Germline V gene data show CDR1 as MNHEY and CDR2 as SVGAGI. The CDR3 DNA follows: TGTGCCAGCAGTTCCCGGGCCACCAGTAATCAGCCCCAGCATTTT. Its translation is CASSSRATSNQPQHF.

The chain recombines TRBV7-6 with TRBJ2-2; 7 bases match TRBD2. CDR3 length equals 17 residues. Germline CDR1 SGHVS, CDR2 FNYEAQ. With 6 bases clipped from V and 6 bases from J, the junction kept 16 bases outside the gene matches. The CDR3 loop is CASSSSTGTIGSGELFF. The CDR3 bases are TGTGCCAGCAGTTCTTCCACCGGGACTATCGGGTCCGGGGAGCTGTTTTTT.

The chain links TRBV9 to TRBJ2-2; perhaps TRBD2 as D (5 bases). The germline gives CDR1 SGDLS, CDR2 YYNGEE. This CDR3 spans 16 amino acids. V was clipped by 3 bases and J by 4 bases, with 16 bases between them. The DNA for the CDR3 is TGTGCCAGCAGCGCTGGAGGACGGGATCGCACCGGGGAGCTGTTTTTT. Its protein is CASSAGGRDRTGELFF.

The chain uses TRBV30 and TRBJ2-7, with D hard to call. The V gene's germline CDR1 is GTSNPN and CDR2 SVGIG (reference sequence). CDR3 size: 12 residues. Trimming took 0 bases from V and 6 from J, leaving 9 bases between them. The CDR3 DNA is TGTGCCTGGAGTGTTCAGGCCAGCGAGCAGTACTTC. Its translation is CAWSVQASEQYF.

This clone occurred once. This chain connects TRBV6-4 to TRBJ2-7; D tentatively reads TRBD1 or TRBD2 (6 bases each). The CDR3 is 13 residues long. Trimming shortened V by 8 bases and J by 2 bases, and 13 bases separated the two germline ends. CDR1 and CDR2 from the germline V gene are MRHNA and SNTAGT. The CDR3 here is CASPEGGPYEQYF. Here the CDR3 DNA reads TGTGCCAGCCCTGAGGGGGGTCCCTACGAGCAGTACTTC.

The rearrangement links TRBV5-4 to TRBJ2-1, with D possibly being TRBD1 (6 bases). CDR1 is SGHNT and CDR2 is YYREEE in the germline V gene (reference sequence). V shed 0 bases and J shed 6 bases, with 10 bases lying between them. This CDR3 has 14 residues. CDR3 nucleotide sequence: TGTGCCAGCAGCTTGGACCAGGGGTCCAATGAGCAGTTCTTC. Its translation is CASSLDQGSNEQFF.

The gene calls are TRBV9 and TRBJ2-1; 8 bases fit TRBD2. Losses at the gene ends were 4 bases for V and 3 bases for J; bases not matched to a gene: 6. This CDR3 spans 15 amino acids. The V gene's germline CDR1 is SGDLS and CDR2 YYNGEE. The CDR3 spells CASSTPGLDYNEQFF. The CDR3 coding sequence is TGTGCCAGCAGCACACCGGGACTAGACTACAATGAGCAGTTCTTC.

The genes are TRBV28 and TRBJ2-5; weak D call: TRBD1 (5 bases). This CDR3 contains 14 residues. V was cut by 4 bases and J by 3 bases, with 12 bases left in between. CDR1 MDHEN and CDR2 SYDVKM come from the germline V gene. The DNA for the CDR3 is TGTGCCAGCAGTTCGCAGCCCAGGGAAGAGACCCAGTACTTC. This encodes CASSSQPREETQYF.

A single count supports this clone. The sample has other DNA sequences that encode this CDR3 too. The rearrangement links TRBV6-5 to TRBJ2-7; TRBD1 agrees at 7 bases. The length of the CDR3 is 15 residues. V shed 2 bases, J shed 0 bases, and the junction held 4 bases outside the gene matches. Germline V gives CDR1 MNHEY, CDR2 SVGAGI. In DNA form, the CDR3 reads TGTGCCAGCAGTTACCGGGACAGAGGCTCCTACGAGCAGTACTTC. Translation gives CASSYRDRGSYEQYF.

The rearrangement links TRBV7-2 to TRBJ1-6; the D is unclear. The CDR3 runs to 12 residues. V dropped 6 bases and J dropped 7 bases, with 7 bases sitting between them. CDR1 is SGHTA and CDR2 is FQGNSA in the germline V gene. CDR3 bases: TGTGCCAGCAGACCGTCGAATTCACCCCTCCACTTT. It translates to CASRPSNSPLHF.

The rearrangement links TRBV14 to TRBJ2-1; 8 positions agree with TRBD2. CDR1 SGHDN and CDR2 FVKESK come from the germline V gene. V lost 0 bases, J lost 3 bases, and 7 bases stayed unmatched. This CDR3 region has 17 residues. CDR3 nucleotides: TGTGCCAGCAGCCAAGATTCCGTAGCGGGATACTACAATGAGCAGTTCTTC. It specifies CASSQDSVAGYYNEQFF.

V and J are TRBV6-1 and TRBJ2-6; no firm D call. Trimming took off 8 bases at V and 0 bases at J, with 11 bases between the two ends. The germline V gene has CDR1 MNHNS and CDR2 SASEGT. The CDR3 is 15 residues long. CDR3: CASVPRNSGANVLTF. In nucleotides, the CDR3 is TGTGCCAGCGTACCCCGGAACTCTGGGGCCAACGTCCTGACTTTC.

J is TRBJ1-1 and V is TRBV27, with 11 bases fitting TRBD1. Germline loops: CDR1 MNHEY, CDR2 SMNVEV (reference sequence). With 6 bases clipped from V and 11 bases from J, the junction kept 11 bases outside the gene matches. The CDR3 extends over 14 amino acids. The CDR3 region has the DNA TGTGCCAGCAGAAGGACAGGGGGCAATAGATCGGCTTTCTTT. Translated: CASRRTGGNRSAFF.

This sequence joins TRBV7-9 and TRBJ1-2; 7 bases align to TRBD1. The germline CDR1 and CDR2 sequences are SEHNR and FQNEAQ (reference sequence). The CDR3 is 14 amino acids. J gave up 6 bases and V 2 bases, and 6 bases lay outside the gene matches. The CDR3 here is CASSLLQGGDGYTF. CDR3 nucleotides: TGTGCCAGCAGCTTACTTCAGGGGGGTGATGGCTACACCTTC.

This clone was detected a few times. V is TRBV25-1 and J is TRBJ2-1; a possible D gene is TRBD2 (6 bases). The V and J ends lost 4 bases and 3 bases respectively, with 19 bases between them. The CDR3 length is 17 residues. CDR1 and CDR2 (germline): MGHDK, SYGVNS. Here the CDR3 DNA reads TGTGCCAGCAGTGGGGGTTGGGGTCGGGAGTTCTACAATGAGCAGTTCTTC. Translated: CASSGGWGREFYNEQFF.

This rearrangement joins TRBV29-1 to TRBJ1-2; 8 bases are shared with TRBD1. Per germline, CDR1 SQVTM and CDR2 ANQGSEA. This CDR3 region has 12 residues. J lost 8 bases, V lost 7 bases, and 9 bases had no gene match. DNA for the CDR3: TGCAGCGGGGTCCAGGGGGCCTCGGGCTACACCTTC. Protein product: CSGVQGASGYTF.